The 20 T cell receptor beta chains given below trace back to one sample, sequenced in a study of shared clonotypes between healthy human individuals. Naive-designated CD8 cells lacked CD45RO, were positively enriched for CCR7, and omitted terminally differentiated effector memory CD45RA+ cells. Generated by immunoSEQ multiplex PCR, the TCRdb table keeps only in-frame clones and is missing some. The table shows 1.5 million to 2.5 million clones, with 85% to 95% occurring only once. The material sequenced was naive CD8+ T cells sorted from blood. The receptors shown here come from a man aged 18 to 35 in good health.

The CDR3 sequence is CASRHTGGGTDTQYF. CDR3 nucleotide sequence: TGTGCCAGCAGACATACAGGGGGCGGCACAGATACGCAGTATTTT. The rearrangement joins TRBV7-9 to TRBJ2-3; 9 positions match TRBD1. Trimming took 6 bases from V and 1 from J; bases not matched to a gene: 5. The CDR3 length is 15 residues. Per germline, CDR1 SEHNR and CDR2 FQNEAQ (reference sequence). Full variable domain (remainder filled in from reference TRBV7-9 and TRBJ2-3): DTGVSQNPRHKITKRGQNVTFRCDPISEHNRLYWYRQTLGQGPEFLTYFQNEAQLEKSRLLSDRFSAERPKGSFSTLEIQRTEQGDSAMYLCASRHTGGGTDTQYFGPGTRLTVL.

As for this clone: Other DNA sequences of this sample code for an identical CDR3. The gene calls are TRBV27 and TRBJ2-7; the match to TRBD2 covers 12 bases. The CDR3 has 15 amino acids. Germline CDR1 is MNHEY and CDR2 is SMNVEV (reference sequence). V lost 4 bases to trimming and J lost 4 bases; unmatched junction nucleotides: 5. CDR3 in DNA: TGTGCCAGCAGTTCCAGACTAGCGGGAGCTTACGAGCAGTACTTC. As protein: CASSSRLAGAYEQYF.

This sequence joins TRBV28 and TRBJ1-5; TRBD1 is a possible D gene (6 bases). CDR1 and CDR2 from the germline V gene are MDHEN and SYDVKM. There are 15 residues in the CDR3. Trimming took 4 bases from V and 0 from J, leaving 10 bases between them. In nucleotides, the CDR3 is TGTGCCAGCAGTTGGACAGCCACTAGCAATCAGCCCCAGCATTTT. It specifies CASSWTATSNQPQHF.

The chain has TRBV27 and TRBJ2-1; 8 nucleotides align to TRBD2. Germline CDR1 MNHEY, CDR2 SMNVEV (reference sequence). CDR3 size: 16 residues. V lost 3 bases, J lost 1 base, and 5 bases stayed unmatched. The CDR3 is CASSLISGGSYNEQFF. The CDR3 bases are TGTGCCAGCAGTTTGATATCGGGAGGGTCCTACAATGAGCAGTTCTTC.

The chain combines TRBV30 with TRBJ1-2, with D possibly being TRBD1 (5 bases). Looked up from germline, CDR1 is GTSNPN and CDR2 is SVGIG (reference sequence). Trimming left V 0 bases short and J 5 bases short, with 13 bases between. The CDR3 runs 14 residues. CDR3 loop: CAWSVPLGGYGYTF. In nucleotides, the CDR3 is TGTGCCTGGAGTGTACCCCTGGGGGGGTATGGCTACACCTTC.

The chain is built from TRBV10-1 and TRBJ1-2; D gene uncertain. Trimming took 3 bases from V and 0 from J, leaving 8 bases between them. This CDR3 has 14 residues. CDR1 and CDR2 (germline): WNHNN, SYGVQD (reference sequence). The CDR3 coding sequence is TGCGCCAGCAGTGACTACTTGGCTAACTATGGCTACACCTTC. Translating gives CASSDYLANYGYTF.

The V gene is TRBV10-3, the J gene TRBJ2-2; 9 bases agree with TRBD1. Losses at the gene ends were 4 bases for V and 3 bases for J; bases not matched to a gene: 3. The CDR3 loop spans 15 amino acids. Germline CDR1 reads ENHRY; CDR2 reads SYGVKD. CDR3 nucleotides: TGTGCCATCAGTGGGGACAGGGCCGACACCGGGGAGCTGTTTTTT. Translated, it gives CAISGDRADTGELFF.

The J gene is TRBJ2-6, the V gene TRBV9; D is uncertain. Germline assignment: CDR1 SGDLS and CDR2 YYNGEE. Trimming shortened V by 5 bases and J by 0 bases, and 9 bases separated the two germline ends. This CDR3 region has 15 residues. CDR3 DNA sequence: TGTGCCAGCAGTACCTCCGGCTCTGGGGCCAACGTCCTGACTTTC. Its translation: CASSTSGSGANVLTF.

The chain joins TRBV28 to TRBJ2-7; D is unresolved. This CDR3 has 14 amino acids. The germline V gene has CDR1 MDHEN and CDR2 SYDVKM. Trimming cost V 6 bases and J 5 bases, with 17 bases left between them. The CDR3 region is CASSPRTGTDEQYF. The CDR3 DNA reads as TGTGCCAGCAGCCCTCGGACGGGTACGGACGAGCAGTACTTC.

The chain combines TRBV9 with TRBJ1-3; the D is unclear. Germline values: CDR1 SGDLS, CDR2 YYNGEE. The CDR3 covers 15 residues. Trimming took off 0 bases at V and 8 bases at J, with 15 bases between the two ends. In DNA, the CDR3 is TGTGCCAGCAGCGTAGCCCCCGCCCCGGGCTACACCATATATTTT. Protein product: CASSVAPAPGYTIYF.

On this clone itself: One junction end disagrees with the germline gene, perhaps due to a read error. This sequence joins TRBV11-2 and TRBJ1-2; no firm D call. This CDR3 has 16 amino acids. CDR1 is SGHAT, CDR2 FQNNGV, per germline. CDR3 residues: CASSLEGIWANFGYTF. The CDR3 DNA reads as TGTGCCAGCAGCTTAGAAGGGATCTGGGCAAACTTTGGCTACACCTTC.

This sequence joins TRBV5-4 and TRBJ1-2; a weak D match, TRBD1 (6 bases). Germline V CDR1 and CDR2: SGHNT, YYREEE (reference sequence). Deletions cut 3 bases from V and 5 bases from J, with 8 bases between. This CDR3 contains 12 residues. CDR3 residues: CASSSGDYGYTF. CDR3 nucleotides: TGTGCCAGCAGCTCAGGGGATTATGGCTACACCTTC.

The chain has TRBV6-6 and TRBJ2-7, with TRBD1 identical over 7 bases. After removal of 0 bases from V and 5 bases from J, the junction contained 7 bases not matched to a gene. The CDR3 spans 15 residues. CDR1 and CDR2 (germline): MNHNY, SVGAGI (reference sequence). CDR3 nucleotide sequence: TGTGCCAGCAGTTACTCCTACAGGGGTGGGGACGAGCAGTACTTC. Translation gives CASSYSYRGGDEQYF.

This clone was picked up one time. This rearrangement joins TRBV6-1 to TRBJ1-4, with D tentatively TRBD1 (5 bases). The V end lost 6 bases, the J end lost 0 bases, and 14 bases lay between the germline ends. CDR1 and CDR2 from the germline V gene are MNHNS and SASEGT. There are 16 residues in the CDR3. The CDR3: CASRERQSSTNEKLFF. Written as DNA, the CDR3 is TGTGCCAGCAGAGAAAGACAGAGCTCAACTAATGAAAAACTGTTTTTT.

J is TRBJ2-7 and V is TRBV5-6; D is unresolved. The V end was cut by 2 bases, the J end by 3 bases, with 12 bases between. The CDR3 length is 14 residues. Germline V lookup: CDR1 SGHDT, CDR2 YYEEEE. Here the CDR3 reads CASSFSLTHYEQYF. The CDR3 DNA reads TGTGCCAGCAGCTTTAGCCTAACCCACTACGAGCAGTACTTC.

J is TRBJ2-1 and V is TRBV5-1; 11 positions agree with TRBD2. V shed 3 bases and J 4 bases; nucleotides not matched to a gene: 9. The CDR3 covers 17 residues. Germline CDR1 is SGHRS and CDR2 is YFSETQ. CDR3 residues: CASSSLVPSGGYNEQFF. The CDR3 nucleotides are TGCGCCAGCAGCTCATTGGTACCTAGCGGGGGGTACAATGAGCAGTTCTTC.

Concerning this clone: This sample also contains other DNA sequences that code for the same CDR3. The chain uses TRBV9 and TRBJ1-1, with 10 bases that match TRBD1. J lost 5 bases, V lost 3 bases, and 4 bases had no gene match. The V gene's germline CDR1 is SGDLS and CDR2 YYNGEE. This CDR3 region has 14 residues. The CDR3 sequence: CASSGQGAGTEAFF. The DNA for the CDR3 is TGTGCCAGCAGCGGACAGGGGGCGGGAACTGAAGCTTTCTTT.

This chain uses TRBV30 with TRBJ1-4, with D maybe TRBD1 (6 bases). The germline V gene has CDR1 GTSNPN and CDR2 SVGIG (reference sequence). The CDR3 is 14 residues long. The V and J ends lost 0 bases and 8 bases respectively, with 13 bases between them. DNA of the CDR3: TGTGCCTGGAGTGTCGTTTCAGGGGTGGAAAAACTGTTTTTT. Its protein is CAWSVVSGVEKLFF.

The CDR3 spells CASSSPSEQYF. CDR3 nucleotides: TGTGCCAGCAGCTCCCCCTCCGAGCAGTACTTC. The chain couples TRBV5-6 to TRBJ2-7; no clear D gene. The CDR3 is 11 residues long. Germline-derived CDR1 and CDR2 are SGHDT and YYEEEE. Deletions cut 3 bases from V and 6 bases from J, with 7 bases between. The full variable domain, its missing parts supplied by reference TRBV5-6 and TRBJ2-7, is DAGVTQSPTHLIKTRGQQVTLRCSPKSGHDTVSWYQQALGQGPQFIFQYYEEEERQRGNFPDRFSGHQFPNYSSELNVNALLLGDSALYLCASSSPSEQYFGPGTRLTVT.

V is TRBV2 and J is TRBJ1-2; no reliable D call. Germline V gives CDR1 SNHLY, CDR2 FYNNEI. V lost 8 bases and J lost 2, with 15 bases in between. CDR3 size: 14 residues. This chain's CDR3 is CASESGSSNYGYTF. The CDR3 bases are TGTGCCAGCGAAAGTGGGAGCAGCAACTATGGCTACACCTTC. The whole variable domain, filled in from reference TRBV2 and TRBJ1-2, reads EPEVTQTPSHQVTQMGQEVILRCVPISNHLYFYWYRQILGQKVEFLVSFYNNEISEKSEIFDDQFSVERPDGSNFTLKIRSTKLEDSAMYFCASESGSSNYGYTFGSGTRLTVV.